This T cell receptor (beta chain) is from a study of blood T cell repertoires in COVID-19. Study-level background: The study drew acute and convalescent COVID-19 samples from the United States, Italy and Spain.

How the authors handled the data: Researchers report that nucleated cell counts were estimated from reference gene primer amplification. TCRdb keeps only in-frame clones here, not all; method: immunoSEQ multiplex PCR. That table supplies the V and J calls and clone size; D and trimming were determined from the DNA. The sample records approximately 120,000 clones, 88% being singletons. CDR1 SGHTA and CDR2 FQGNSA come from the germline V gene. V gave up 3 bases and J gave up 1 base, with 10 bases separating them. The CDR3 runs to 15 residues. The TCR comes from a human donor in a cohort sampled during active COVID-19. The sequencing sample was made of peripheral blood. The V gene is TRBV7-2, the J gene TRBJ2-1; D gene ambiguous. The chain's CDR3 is CASSLTRQSYNEQFF. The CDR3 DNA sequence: TGTGCCAGCAGCTTGACTCGCCAGTCCTACAATGAGCAGTTCTTC. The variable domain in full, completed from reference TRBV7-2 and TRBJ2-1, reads GAGVSQSPSNKVTEKGKDVELRCDPISGHTALYWYRQSLGQGLEFLIYFQGNSAPDKSGLPSDRFSAERTGGSVSTLTIQRTQQEDSAVYLCASSLTRQSYNEQFFGPGTRLTVL.